One sample yielded the 7 T cell receptor beta chains listed below, sequenced in a study of OX40 agonist ivuxolimab in advanced cancers. Sequenced by immunoSEQ multiplex PCR; TCRdb stores in-frame clones only, minus some. There are approximately 71,000 clones in the sample; around 94% occur only once, and less than 20% lies in the top ten. The sample here was CD4+ or CD8+ T cells sorted from blood, taken in a trial of the OX40 agonist ivuxolimab. These receptors all stem from an adult with an advanced solid tumor such as melanoma, head and neck, liver or kidney cancer.

V and J are TRBV4-3 and TRBJ2-7, with D possibly being TRBD1 (6 bases). Trimming stripped 2 bases from V and 1 base from J, with 15 bases between. Per germline, CDR1 LGHNA and CDR2 YSLEER. The CDR3 extends over 16 amino acids. The CDR3 bases are TGCGCCAGCAGCCAATCCCTCCAGGGGCCATCCTACGAGCAGTACTTC. This encodes CASSQSLQGPSYEQYF.

The CDR3 region has the DNA TGTGCCAGCAGAGTGACACGAAACTACGAGCAGTACTTC. Its protein is CASRVTRNYEQYF. The chain recombines TRBV5-6 with TRBJ2-7; D unclear. The germline V gene has CDR1 SGHDT and CDR2 YYEEEE. Deletions cut 5 bases from V and 3 bases from J, with 12 bases between. The CDR3 is made up of 13 amino acids. The full variable domain, rest sourced from reference TRBV5-6 and TRBJ2-7, is DAGVTQSPTHLIKTRGQQVTLRCSPKSGHDTVSWYQQALGQGPQFIFQYYEEEERQRGNFPDRFSGHQFPNYSSELNVNALLLGDSALYLCASRVTRNYEQYFGPGTRLTVT.

V usage is TRBV19 and J usage is TRBJ1-5; D remains ambiguous. Germline lookup yields CDR1 LNHDA and CDR2 SQIVND (reference sequence). The CDR3 loop spans 12 amino acids. The V end was cut by 6 bases, the J end by 4 bases, with 7 bases between. CDR3 amino acids: CASSLPNQPQHF. The CDR3 DNA reads as TGTGCCAGTAGCCTTCCGAATCAGCCCCAGCATTTT.

The chain carries TRBV10-2 and TRBJ1-1; D is uncertain. This CDR3 has 14 residues. V lost 0 bases to trimming and J lost 6 bases, with 11 bases between them. The germline gives CDR1 WSHSY, CDR2 SAAADI. The CDR3 spells CASSESRGGAEAFF. CDR3 DNA sequence: TGCGCCAGCAGTGAGTCCCGGGGAGGCGCTGAAGCTTTCTTT.

This chain uses TRBV7-2 with TRBJ2-7; TRBD2 matches at 7 bases. The CDR3 covers 14 residues. V lost 3 bases, J lost 5 bases, and 7 bases stayed unmatched. The V gene's germline CDR1 is SGHTA and CDR2 FQGNSA. The CDR3 nucleotides read TGTGCCAGCAGCTTTAACGTGGGGGGGAACGAGCAGTACTTC. It translates to CASSFNVGGNEQYF.

This clone appeared a single time. The V gene is TRBV4-3, the J gene TRBJ2-7; 8 nucleotides line up with TRBD2. Per the germline V gene, CDR1 is LGHNA and CDR2 is YSLEER. With V trimmed by 1 base and J by 7 bases, 9 bases remained unmatched. The CDR3 has 15 amino acids. DNA of the CDR3: TGCGCCAGCAGCCAAGGGAGCGGGAGCTCTGAAGAGCAGTACTTC. Its translation: CASSQGSGSSEEQYF.

V is TRBV13 and J is TRBJ1-2; 7 positions match TRBD1. The CDR3 loop spans 15 amino acids. Germline V CDR1 and CDR2: PRHDT, FYEKMQ (reference sequence). The V segment lost 8 bases and the J segment 4 bases; nucleotides outside the gene matches: 13. This CDR3 reads CASFQTGVGRYGYTF. The CDR3 nucleotides are TGTGCCAGCTTTCAAACAGGGGTTGGGCGCTATGGCTACACCTTC.